This paragraph covers one TCR beta chain sequence. Its antigen is not identified. The data stem from a study of cytomegalovirus exposure and HLA in healthy donors. Study conclusions and caveats: There were reportedly fewer N-insertions in an Asian-associated ancestry cluster than the roughly 670-donor mean, in a later analysis. Follow-up analysis seemed to connect common viral pathogens with several of the most significant clusters identified. At a 0.05 false discovery rate, a later analysis found 18,000 or so TCR beta sequences to be associated with HLA alleles. Beyond CMV serostatus, there was no information to go on about immune exposure.

The study ran its PCR with 60 Vbeta and 13 Jbeta primers. Sequenced by immunoSEQ multiplex PCR; TCRdb stores in-frame clones only, minus some. In the table there are some 180,000 clones, around 73% of which are singletons. What was sequenced was PBMCs. This receptor was taken from a woman in her late teens or twenties in good health and CMV-seropositive.

In DNA form, the CDR3 reads TGTGCCAGCAGCTTCACCCCCCCGGGACTCTCCTACGAGCAGTACTTC. It encodes CASSFTPPGLSYEQYF. The V gene is TRBV11-2, the J gene TRBJ2-7, with a possible D match to TRBD2 (6 bases). Trimming removed 3 bases from V and 0 bases from J, with 15 bases in between. The V gene's germline CDR1 is SGHAT and CDR2 FQNNGV. There are 16 residues in the CDR3. The full variable domain, rest sourced from reference TRBV11-2 and TRBJ2-7, is EAGVAQSPRYKIIEKRQSVAFWCNPISGHATLYWYQQILGQGPKLLIQFQNNGVVDDSQLPKDRFSAERLKGVDSTLKIQPAKLEDSAVYLCASSFTPPGLSYEQYFGPGTRLTVT.